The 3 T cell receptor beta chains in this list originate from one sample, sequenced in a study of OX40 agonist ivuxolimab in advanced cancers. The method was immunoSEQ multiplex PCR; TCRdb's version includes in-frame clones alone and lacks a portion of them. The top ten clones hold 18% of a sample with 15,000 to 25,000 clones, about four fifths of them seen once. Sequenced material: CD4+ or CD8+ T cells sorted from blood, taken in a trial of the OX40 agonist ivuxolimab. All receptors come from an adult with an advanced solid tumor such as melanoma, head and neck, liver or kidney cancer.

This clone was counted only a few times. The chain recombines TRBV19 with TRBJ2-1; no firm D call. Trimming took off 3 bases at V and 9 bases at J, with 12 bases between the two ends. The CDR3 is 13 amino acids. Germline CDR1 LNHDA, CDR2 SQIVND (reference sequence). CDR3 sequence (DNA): TGTGCCAGTAGTATCTCGTTTTTTGGTGAGCAGTTCTTC. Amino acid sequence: CASSISFFGEQFF.

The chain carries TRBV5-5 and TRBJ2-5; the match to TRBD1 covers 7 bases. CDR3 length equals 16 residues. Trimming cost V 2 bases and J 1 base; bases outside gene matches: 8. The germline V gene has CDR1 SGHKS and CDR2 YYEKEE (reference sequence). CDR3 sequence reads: CASSLGGEGGQETQYF. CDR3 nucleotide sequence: TGTGCCAGCAGCTTAGGGGGCGAAGGAGGCCAAGAGACCCAGTACTTC.

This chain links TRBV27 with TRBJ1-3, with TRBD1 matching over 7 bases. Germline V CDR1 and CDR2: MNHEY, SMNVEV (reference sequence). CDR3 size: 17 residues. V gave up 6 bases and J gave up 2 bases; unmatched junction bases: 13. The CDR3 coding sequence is TGTGCCAGCAGACATAGACCCGACAGGGATGCTGGAAACACCATATATTTT. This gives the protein CASRHRPDRDAGNTIYF.